The clone carrying this T cell receptor (beta chain) was found a few times. Antigen: not known. This entry is derived from a study of early T cells in non-severe SARS-CoV-2 infection. The study, taken as a whole, reports: VDJdb matching favored anti-spike CD8 responses, missing private and CD4 specificities.

The V end lost 1 base, the J end lost 6 bases, and 8 bases lay between the germline ends. CDR3 length: 13 amino acids. Per the germline V gene, CDR1 is LGHNT and CDR2 is FRNRAP. Individual cDNA molecules received unique molecular identifiers during library preparation. MiXCR, applied by TCRdb to the 5' RACE reads, yields one record per CDR3 protein. The sample lists tens of thousands of distinct CDR3 sequences, over 13% occurring once. The origin of this receptor is an adult who was a healthcare worker with PCR-confirmed SARS-CoV-2 infection or an uninfected control (not recorded which). Sequencing was carried out using whole blood. The chain couples TRBV12-5 to TRBJ2-3; a weak D match, TRBD1 (5 bases). Here the CDR3 reads CASGLGSGDTQYF. The DNA of the CDR3 is TGTGCTAGTGGTTTGGGCTCAGGGGATACGCAGTATTTT.